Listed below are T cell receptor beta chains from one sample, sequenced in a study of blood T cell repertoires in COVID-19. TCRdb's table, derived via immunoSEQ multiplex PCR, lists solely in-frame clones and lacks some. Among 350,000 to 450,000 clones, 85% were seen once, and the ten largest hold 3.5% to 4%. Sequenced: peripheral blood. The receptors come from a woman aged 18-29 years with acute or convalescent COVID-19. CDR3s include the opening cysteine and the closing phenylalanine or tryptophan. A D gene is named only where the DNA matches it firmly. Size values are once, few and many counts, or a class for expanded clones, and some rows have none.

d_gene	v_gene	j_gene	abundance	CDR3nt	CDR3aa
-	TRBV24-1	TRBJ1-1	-	TGTGCCACAGCGACGACCGACAGTCCCCCCGAAGCTTTCTTT	CATATTDSPPEAFF
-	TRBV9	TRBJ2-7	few	TGTGCCAGCAGCGTAGACGGGAGAAGCTCCTACGAGCAGTACTTC	CASSVDGRSSYEQYF
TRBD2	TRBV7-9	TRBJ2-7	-	TGTGCCAGCAGCTTAGTAGCGGGAGCTGACGAGCAGTACTTC	CASSLVAGADEQYF
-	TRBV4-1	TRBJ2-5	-	TGCGCCAGCAGCCAAGATCGGGGGAATCGGGAGACCCAGTACTTC	CASSQDRGNRETQYF
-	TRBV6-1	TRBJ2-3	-	TGTGCCAGCAGTGAGACAGGGACTAGCACAGATACGCAGTATTTT	CASSETGTSTDTQYF
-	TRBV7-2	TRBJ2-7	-	TGTGCCAGCAGCTCCTGGGTGTCGGGGTCATACGAGCAGTACTTC	CASSSWVSGSYEQYF
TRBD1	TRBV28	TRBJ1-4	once	TGTGCCAGCTGCGACAGGGGGCGAACGGATGAAAAACTGTTTTTT	CASCDRGRTDEKLFF
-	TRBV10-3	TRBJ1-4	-	TGTGCCATCAGTGTGGGGCCCCCACAAAAACTGTTTTTT	CAISVGPPQKLFF
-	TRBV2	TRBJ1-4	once	TGTGCCAGCAGTGAAGGGAGGGAATCTAATGAAAAACTGTTTTTT	CASSEGRESNEKLFF
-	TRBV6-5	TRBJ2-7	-	TGTGCCAGCAGCTTAGTGGGGGCACCCTACGAGCAGTACTTC	CASSLVGAPYEQYF
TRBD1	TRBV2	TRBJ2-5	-	TGTGCCAGCAGTGAAGCACGGACAGGGGGCGCTTTTGGAGAGACCCAGTACTTC	CASSEARTGGAFGETQYF
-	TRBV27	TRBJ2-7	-	TGTGCCAGCAGTTTATGGCAGGGGAGCTCCTACGAGCAGTACTTC	CASSLWQGSSYEQYF
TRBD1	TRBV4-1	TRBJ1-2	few	TGCGCCAGCAGCCAGGGCGGACAGGGACGTTTAGGCTACACCTTC	CASSQGGQGRLGYTF
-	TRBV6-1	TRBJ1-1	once	TGTGCCAGCAGTGAAGCGCGGGAAATAGAAGCTTTCTTT	CASSEAREIEAFF
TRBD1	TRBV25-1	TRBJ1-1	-	TGTGCCAGCAGTGAAACCTCGACAGGGGACACTGAAGCTTTCTTT	CASSETSTGDTEAFF
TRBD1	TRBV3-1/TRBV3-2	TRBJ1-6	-	TGTGCCAGCAGCCAGGGGACAGGGGGAAATTCACCCCTCCACTTT	CASSQGTGGNSPLHF
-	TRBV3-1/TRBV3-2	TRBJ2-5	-	TGTGCCAGCAGCGGGGGACTTAAAGAGACCCAGTACTTC	CASSGGLKETQYF